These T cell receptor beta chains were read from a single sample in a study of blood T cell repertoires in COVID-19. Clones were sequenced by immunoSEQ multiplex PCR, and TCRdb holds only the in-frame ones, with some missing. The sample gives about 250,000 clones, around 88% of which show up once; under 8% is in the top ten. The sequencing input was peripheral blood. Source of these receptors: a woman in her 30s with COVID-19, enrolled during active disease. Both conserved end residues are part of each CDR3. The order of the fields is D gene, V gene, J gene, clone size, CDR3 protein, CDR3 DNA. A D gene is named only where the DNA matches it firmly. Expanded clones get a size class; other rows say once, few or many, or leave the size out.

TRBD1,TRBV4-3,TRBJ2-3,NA,CASSQDVTGADTQYF,TGCGCCAGCAGCCAAGATGTGACAGGGGCAGATACGCAGTATTTT
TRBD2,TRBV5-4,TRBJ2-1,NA,CASSLVRGGYNEQFF,TGTGCCAGCAGCTTGGTGCGGGGGGGTTACAATGAGCAGTTCTTC
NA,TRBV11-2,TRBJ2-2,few,CASSSGVTGELFF,TGTGCCAGCAGCTCAGGGGTTACCGGGGAGCTGTTTTTT
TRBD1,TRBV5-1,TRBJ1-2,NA,CASSLVDRADYGYTF,TGCGCCAGCAGCTTGGTCGACAGGGCCGACTATGGCTACACCTTC
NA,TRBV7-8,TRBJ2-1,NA,CASSPSASSYNEQFF,TGTGCCAGCAGTCCGTCCGCGAGCTCCTACAATGAGCAGTTCTTC
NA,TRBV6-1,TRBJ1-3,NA,CASSEIGVGNTIYF,TGTGCCAGCAGTGAAATAGGGGTTGGAAACACCATATATTTT
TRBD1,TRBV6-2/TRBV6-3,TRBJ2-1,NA,CASSYSGQGHNEQFF,TGTGCCAGCAGTTACTCGGGACAGGGTCACAATGAGCAGTTCTTC
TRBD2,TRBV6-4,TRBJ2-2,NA,CASRSDGAGGPTGELFF,TGTGCCAGCAGATCGGACGGGGCGGGAGGGCCCACCGGGGAGCTGTTTTTT
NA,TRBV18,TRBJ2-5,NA,CASSREFGGETQYF,TGTGCCAGCTCACGGGAGTTCGGGGGAGAGACCCAGTACTTC
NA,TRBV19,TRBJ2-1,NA,CASRRGGQETYNEQFF,TGTGCCAGTAGGAGGGGGGGACAGGAGACCTACAATGAGCAGTTCTTC
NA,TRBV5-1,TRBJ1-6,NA,CASSLGTVYNSPLHF,TGCGCCAGCAGCTTGGGTACGGTTTATAATTCACCCCTCCACTTT
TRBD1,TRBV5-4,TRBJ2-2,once,CASSVPGQGKTGELFF,TGTGCCAGCAGCGTACCGGGACAGGGGAAGACCGGGGAGCTGTTTTTT
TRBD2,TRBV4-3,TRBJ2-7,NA,CASSQGLAGLTYEQYF,TGCGCCAGCAGCCAAGGACTAGCGGGGCTAACCTACGAGCAGTACTTC
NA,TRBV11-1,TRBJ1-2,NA,CASSAGTDSYGYTF,TGTGCCAGCAGCGCGGGGACGGACTCCTATGGCTACACCTTC
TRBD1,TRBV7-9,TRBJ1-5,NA,CASSITGEDQPQHF,TGTGCCAGCAGCATTACAGGGGAAGACCAGCCCCAGCATTTT
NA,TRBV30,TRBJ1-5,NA,CAWSVTGNQPQHF,TGTGCCTGGAGTGTCACAGGCAATCAGCCCCAGCATTTT
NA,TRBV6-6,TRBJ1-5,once,CASSRRTATKNSNQPQHF,TGTGCCAGCAGTCGTCGGACAGCAACTAAGAATAGCAATCAGCCCCAGCATTTT
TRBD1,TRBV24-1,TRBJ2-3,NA,CATSDRDRGFTDTQYF,TGTGCCACCAGTGACCGCGACAGGGGTTTCACAGATACGCAGTATTTT
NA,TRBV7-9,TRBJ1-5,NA,CASSRSGRAQPQHF,TGTGCCAGCAGCCGTTCGGGGAGGGCCCAGCCCCAGCATTTT
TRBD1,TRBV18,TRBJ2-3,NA,CASSPGLGTGATDTQYF,TGTGCCAGCTCACCAGGTTTGGGGACAGGGGCCACAGATACGCAGTATTTT
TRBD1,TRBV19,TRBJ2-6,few,CASRTGWVTSSGANVLTF,TGTGCCAGTAGGACAGGGTGGGTTACTAGCTCTGGGGCCAACGTCCTGACTTTC
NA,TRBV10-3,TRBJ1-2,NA,CAIGSGVYGYTF,TGTGCCATCGGTTCAGGGGTTTATGGCTACACCTTC
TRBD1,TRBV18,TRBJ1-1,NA,CASSQQGVRTEAFF,TGTGCCAGCTCACAACAGGGGGTTCGAACTGAAGCTTTCTTT
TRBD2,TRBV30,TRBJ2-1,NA,CAWGGVNEQFF,TGTGCCTGGGGGGGGGTCAATGAGCAGTTCTTC
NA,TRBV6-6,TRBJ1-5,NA,CASSYSPGNSNQPQHF,TGTGCCAGCAGTTACTCTCCGGGGAATAGCAATCAGCCCCAGCATTTT
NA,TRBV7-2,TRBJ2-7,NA,CASSPTGTTYEQYF,TGTGCCAGCAGCCCAACAGGGACTACCTACGAGCAGTACTTC
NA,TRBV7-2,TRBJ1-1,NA,CASSFEGRTEAFF,TGTGCCAGCAGCTTTGAGGGGAGGACTGAAGCTTTCTTT
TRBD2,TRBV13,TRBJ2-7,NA,CASSLGSGGYEQYF,TGTGCCAGCAGCTTAGGCTCGGGGGGCTACGAGCAGTACTTC
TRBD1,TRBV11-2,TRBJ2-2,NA,CASSLEGTATTGELFF,TGTGCCAGCAGCTTAGAGGGGACAGCCACGACCGGGGAGCTGTTTTTT
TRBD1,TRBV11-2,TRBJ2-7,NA,CASSLGGQGLYEQYF,TGTGCCAGCAGCCTAGGGGGACAGGGACTCTACGAGCAGTACTTC
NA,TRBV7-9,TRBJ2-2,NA,CASSALNTGELFF,TGTGCCAGCAGCGCGCTTAACACCGGGGAGCTGTTTTTT
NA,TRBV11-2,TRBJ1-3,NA,CASSLVVGSGNTIYF,TGTGCCAGCAGCTTGGTGGTCGGCTCTGGAAACACCATATATTTT
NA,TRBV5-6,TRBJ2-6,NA,CASSVVGPGANVLTF,TGTGCCAGCAGCGTCGTGGGGCCCGGGGCCAACGTCCTGACTTTC
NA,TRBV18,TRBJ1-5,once,CASSPSGEAQPQHF,TGTGCCAGCTCACCTAGCGGGGAGGCTCAGCCCCAGCATTTT
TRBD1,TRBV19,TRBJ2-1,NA,CASRGQGGYNEQFF,TGTGCCAGTAGGGGACAGGGGGGATACAATGAGCAGTTCTTC
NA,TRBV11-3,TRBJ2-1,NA,CASSPSAGEQFF,TGTGCCAGCAGCCCTAGCGCCGGTGAGCAGTTCTTC
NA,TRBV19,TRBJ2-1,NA,CASSISRGARLEQFF,TGTGCCAGTAGTATATCACGGGGGGCCAGACTGGAGCAGTTCTTC
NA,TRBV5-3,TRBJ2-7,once,CARSRRRVGDNFYEQYF,TGTGCCAGAAGCCGTAGGCGGGTGGGCGATAATTTCTACGAGCAGTACTTC
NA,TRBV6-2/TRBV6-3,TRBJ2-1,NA,CASSFRDSSSYNEQFF,TGTGCCAGCAGTTTCCGGGACTCAAGCTCCTACAATGAGCAGTTCTTC
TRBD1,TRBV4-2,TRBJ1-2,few,CASSPEDRGRYGYTF,TGTGCCAGCAGCCCCGAAGACAGGGGGCGGTATGGCTACACCTTC
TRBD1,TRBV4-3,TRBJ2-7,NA,CASSQEWHRGFEQYF,TGCGCCAGCAGCCAAGAATGGCACAGGGGGTTCGAGCAGTACTTC
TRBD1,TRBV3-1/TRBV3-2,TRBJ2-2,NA,CASSQRRTGVTGELFF,TGTGCCAGCAGCCAACGTCGGACAGGGGTCACCGGGGAGCTGTTTTTT
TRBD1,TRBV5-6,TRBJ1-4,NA,CASSRDSPTNEKLFF,TGTGCCAGCAGCCGGGACAGCCCAACTAATGAAAAACTGTTTTTT
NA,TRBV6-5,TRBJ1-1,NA,CASSYSATRNTEAFF,TGTGCCAGCAGTTACAGCGCAACGAGGAACACTGAAGCTTTCTTT
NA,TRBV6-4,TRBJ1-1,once,CASRETNLNTEAFF,TGTGCCAGCAGAGAAACAAACCTGAACACTGAAGCTTTCTTT
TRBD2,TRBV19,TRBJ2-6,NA,CASSHPTSVDSGANVLTF,TGTGCCAGTAGCCATCCGACTAGCGTGGACTCTGGGGCCAACGTCCTGACTTTC
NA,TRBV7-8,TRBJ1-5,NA,CASSLKPGGVNQPQHF,TGTGCCAGCAGCCTTAAACCGGGGGGGGTGAATCAGCCCCAGCATTTT
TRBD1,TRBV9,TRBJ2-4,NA,CASSPRPGTGVTKNIQYF,TGTGCCAGCAGCCCTCGACCCGGGACAGGGGTAACCAAAAACATTCAGTACTTC
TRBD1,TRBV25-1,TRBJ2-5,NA,CASSPTGGQGLETQYF,TGTGCCAGCAGCCCAACAGGGGGACAGGGGCTGGAGACCCAGTACTTC
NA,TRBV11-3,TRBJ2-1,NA,CASSSGQTLGFF,TGTGCCAGCAGCTCCGGCCAGACTTTAGGCTTCTTC
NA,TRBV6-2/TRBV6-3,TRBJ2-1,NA,CASSFTGEQFF,TGTGCCAGCAGTTTCACTGGTGAGCAGTTCTTC
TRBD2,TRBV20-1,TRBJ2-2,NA,CSASLAGLAGTGELFF,TGCAGTGCTAGTTTGGCCGGACTAGCGGGAACCGGGGAGCTGTTTTTT
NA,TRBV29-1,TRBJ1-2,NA,CSAGGQNYGYTF,TGCAGCGCCGGGGGGCAGAACTATGGCTACACCTTC